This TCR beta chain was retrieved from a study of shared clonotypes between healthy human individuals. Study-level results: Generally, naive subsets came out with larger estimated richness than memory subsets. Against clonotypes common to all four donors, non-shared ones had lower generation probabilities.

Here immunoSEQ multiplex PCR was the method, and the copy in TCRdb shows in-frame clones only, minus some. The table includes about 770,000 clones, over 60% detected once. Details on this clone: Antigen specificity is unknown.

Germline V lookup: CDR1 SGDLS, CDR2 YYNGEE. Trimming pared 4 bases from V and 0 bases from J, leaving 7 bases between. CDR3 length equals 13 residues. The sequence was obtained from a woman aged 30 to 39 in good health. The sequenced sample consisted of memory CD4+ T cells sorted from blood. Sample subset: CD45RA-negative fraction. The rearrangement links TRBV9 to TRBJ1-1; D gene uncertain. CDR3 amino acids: CASSQNMNTEAFF. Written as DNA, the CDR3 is TGTGCCAGCAGCCAAAATATGAACACTGAAGCTTTCTTT.